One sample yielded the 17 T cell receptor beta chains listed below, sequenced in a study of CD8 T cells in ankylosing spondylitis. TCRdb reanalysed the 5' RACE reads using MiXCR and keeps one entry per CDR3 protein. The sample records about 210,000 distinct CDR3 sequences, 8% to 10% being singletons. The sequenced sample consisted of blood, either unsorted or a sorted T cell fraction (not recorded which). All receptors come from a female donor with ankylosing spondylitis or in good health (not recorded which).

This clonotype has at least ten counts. This chain's CDR3 is CASSPPGTGTNEQFF. The CDR3 DNA follows: TGTGCCAGCAGTCCTCCCGGGACAGGGACCAATGAGCAGTTCTTC. V gene TRBV12-3 or TRBV12-4 combines with J gene TRBJ2-1; 9 nucleotides match TRBD1. The CDR3 runs 15 residues. V shed 5 bases, J shed 6 bases, and the junction held 8 bases outside the gene matches.

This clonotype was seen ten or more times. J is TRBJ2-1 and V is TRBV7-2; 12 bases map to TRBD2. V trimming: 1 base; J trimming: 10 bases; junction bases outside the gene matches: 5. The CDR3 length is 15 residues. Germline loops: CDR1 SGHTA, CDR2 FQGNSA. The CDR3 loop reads CASSLVLAGGREQFF. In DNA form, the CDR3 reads TGTGCCAGCAGCTTAGTACTAGCGGGAGGTCGAGAGCAGTTCTTC.

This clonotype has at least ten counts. The CDR3 spells CASGAGVRGNEQFF. The CDR3, as DNA: TGTGCCAGCGGGGCGGGAGTCCGGGGCAATGAGCAGTTCTTC. The J gene is TRBJ2-1, the V gene TRBV4-2; 7 nucleotides align to TRBD2. The junction had 10 bases not matched to a gene; V was cut back by 8 bases and J by 6 bases. CDR3 length: 14 residues. Looked up from germline, CDR1 is LGHNA and CDR2 is YNFKEQ.

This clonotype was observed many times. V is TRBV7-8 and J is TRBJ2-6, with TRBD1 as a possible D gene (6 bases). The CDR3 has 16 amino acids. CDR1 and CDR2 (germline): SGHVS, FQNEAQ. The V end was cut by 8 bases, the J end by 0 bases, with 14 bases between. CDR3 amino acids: CASREKGGSGANVLTF. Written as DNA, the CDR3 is TGTGCCAGCCGCGAGAAAGGGGGCTCTGGGGCCAACGTCCTGACTTTC.

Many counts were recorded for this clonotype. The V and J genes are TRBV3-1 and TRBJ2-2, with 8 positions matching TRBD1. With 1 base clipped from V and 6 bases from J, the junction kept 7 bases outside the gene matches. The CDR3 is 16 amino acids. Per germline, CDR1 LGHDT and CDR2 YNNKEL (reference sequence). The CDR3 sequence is CASSQGPGGPAGELFF. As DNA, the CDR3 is TGTGCCAGCAGCCAAGGGCCAGGGGGCCCTGCCGGGGAGCTGTTTTTT.

The CDR3, as DNA: TGTGCCAGCGGAGCGGGTGCACTACGGGAGCAGTACTTC. Translating gives CASGAGALREQYF. The V call is TRBV7-2, the J call TRBJ2-7, with D perhaps matching TRBD2 (6 bases). CDR3 length: 13 residues. V lost 8 bases to trimming and J lost 7 bases, with 18 bases between them. Per the germline V gene, CDR1 is SGHTA and CDR2 is FQGNSA.

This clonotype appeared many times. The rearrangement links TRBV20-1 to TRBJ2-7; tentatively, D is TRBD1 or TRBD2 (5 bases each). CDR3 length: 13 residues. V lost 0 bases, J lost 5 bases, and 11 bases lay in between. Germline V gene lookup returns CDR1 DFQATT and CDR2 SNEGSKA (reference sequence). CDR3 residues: CSARDWGSDEQYF. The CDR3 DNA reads TGCAGTGCTAGAGATTGGGGGAGCGACGAGCAGTACTTC.

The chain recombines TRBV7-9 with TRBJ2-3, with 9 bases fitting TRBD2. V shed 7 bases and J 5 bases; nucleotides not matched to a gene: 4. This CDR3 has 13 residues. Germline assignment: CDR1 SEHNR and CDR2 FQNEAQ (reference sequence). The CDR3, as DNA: TGTGCCAGCATCCTGACTAGCGGAGATACGCAGTATTTT. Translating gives CASILTSGDTQYF.

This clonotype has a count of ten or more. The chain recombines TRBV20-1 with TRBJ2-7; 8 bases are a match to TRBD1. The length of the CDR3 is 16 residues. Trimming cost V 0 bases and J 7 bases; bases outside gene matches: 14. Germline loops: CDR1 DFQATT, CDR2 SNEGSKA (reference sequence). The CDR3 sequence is CSARDRSWTGSGEQYF. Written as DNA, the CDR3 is TGCAGTGCTAGAGATCGATCCTGGACAGGGTCGGGTGAGCAGTACTTC.

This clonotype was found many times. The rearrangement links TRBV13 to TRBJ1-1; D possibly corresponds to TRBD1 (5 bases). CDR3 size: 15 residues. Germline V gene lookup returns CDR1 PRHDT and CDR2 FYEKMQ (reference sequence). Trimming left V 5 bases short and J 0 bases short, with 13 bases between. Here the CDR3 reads CASSPGWALNTEAFF. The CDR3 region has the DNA TGTGCCAGCAGCCCAGGGTGGGCGCTGAACACTGAAGCTTTCTTT. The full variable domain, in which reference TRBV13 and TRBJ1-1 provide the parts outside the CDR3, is AAGVIQSPRHLIKEKRETATLKCYPIPRHDTVYWYQQGPGQDPQFLISFYEKMQSDKGSIPDRFSAQQFSDYHSELNMSSLELGDSALYFCASSPGWALNTEAFFGQGTRLTVV.

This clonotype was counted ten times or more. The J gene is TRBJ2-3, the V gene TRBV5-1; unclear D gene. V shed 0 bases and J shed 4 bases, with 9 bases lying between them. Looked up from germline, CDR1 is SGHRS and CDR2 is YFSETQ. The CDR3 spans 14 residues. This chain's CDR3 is CASSLETPPDTQYF. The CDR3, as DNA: TGCGCCAGCAGCTTGGAGACCCCTCCAGATACGCAGTATTTT.

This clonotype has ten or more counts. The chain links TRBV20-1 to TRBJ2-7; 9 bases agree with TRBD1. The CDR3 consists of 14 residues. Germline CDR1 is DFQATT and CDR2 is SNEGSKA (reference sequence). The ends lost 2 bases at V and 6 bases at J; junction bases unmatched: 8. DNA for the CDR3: TGCAGTGCTAGAAGCGGGACAGGGAAGCGCGAGCAGTACTTC. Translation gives CSARSGTGKREQYF.

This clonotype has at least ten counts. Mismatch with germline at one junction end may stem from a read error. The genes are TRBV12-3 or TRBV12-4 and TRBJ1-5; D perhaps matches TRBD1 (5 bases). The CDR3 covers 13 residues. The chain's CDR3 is CASTEGSNQPQHF. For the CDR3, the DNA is TGTGCCAGCACCGAGGGGAGCAACCAGCCCCAGCATTTT.

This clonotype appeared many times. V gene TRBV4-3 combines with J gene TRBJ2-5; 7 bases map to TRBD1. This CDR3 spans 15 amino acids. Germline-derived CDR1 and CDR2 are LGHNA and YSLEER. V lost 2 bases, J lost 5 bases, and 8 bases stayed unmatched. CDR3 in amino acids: CASSQLGQARETQYF. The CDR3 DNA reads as TGCGCCAGCAGCCAACTAGGACAGGCAAGGGAGACCCAGTACTTC.

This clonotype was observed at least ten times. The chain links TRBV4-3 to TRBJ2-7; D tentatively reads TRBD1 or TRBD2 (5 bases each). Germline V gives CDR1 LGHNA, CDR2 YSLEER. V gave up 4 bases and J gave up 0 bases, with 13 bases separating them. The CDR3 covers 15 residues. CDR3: CASSLGRVSSYEQYF. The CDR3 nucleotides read TGCGCCAGCAGCCTGGGACGGGTGAGCTCCTACGAGCAGTACTTC.

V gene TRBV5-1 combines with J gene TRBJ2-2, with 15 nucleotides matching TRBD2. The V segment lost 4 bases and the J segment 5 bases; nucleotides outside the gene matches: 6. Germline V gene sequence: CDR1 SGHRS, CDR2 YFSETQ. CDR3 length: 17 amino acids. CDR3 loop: CASSGTSGRTLTGELFF. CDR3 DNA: TGCGCCAGCAGCGGGACTAGCGGGAGGACTCTGACCGGGGAGCTGTTTTTT. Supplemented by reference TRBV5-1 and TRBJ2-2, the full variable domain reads KAGVTQTPRYLIKTRGQQVTLSCSPISGHRSVSWYQQTPGQGLQFLFEYFSETQRNKGNFPGRFSGRQFSNSRSEMNVSTLELGDSALYLCASSGTSGRTLTGELFFGEGSRLTVL.

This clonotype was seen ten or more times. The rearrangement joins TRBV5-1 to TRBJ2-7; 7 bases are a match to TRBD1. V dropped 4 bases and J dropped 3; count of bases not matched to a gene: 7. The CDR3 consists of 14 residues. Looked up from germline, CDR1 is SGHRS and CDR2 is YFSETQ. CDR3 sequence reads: CASSAPGQSYEQYF. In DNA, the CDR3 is TGCGCCAGCAGCGCGCCGGGACAGAGCTACGAGCAGTACTTC.